This T cell receptor beta chain is drawn from a study of cytomegalovirus exposure and HLA in healthy donors. Study-level points and caveats: Follow-up analysis found HLA locus-dependent TCR association rates, highest for DRB1 and lowest for HLA-C. The study had only CMV serostatus as immune exposure information.

About this clone itself: The antigen is unknown.

PCR employed 60 Vbeta and 13 Jbeta primers. The assay was immunoSEQ multiplex PCR, and TCRdb's table has in-frame clones only and misses some. The sample shows 150,000 to 200,000 clones, around 87% of them seen only once. J lost 0 bases, V lost 2 bases, and 2 bases had no gene match. Germline V CDR1 and CDR2: MDHEN, SYDVKM. The CDR3 spans 15 residues. V is TRBV28 and J is TRBJ2-7; 9 nucleotides line up with TRBD2. The sequencing input was PBMCs. The receptor comes from a boy between 2 and 10 years old in good health and CMV-seronegative. DNA of the CDR3: TGTGCCAGCAGTTTAACGCGGGGGGGCTCCTACGAGCAGTACTTC. It is translated as CASSLTRGGSYEQYF.